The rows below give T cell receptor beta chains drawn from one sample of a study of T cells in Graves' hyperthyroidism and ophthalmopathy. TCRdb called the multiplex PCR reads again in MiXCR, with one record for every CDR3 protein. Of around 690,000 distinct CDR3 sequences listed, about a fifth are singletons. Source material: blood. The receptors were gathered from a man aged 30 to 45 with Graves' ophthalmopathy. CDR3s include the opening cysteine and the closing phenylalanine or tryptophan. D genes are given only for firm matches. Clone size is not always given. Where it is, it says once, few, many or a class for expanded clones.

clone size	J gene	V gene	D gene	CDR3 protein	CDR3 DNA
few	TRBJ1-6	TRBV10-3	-	CAIRGTTGQSGALHF	TGTGCCATCAGGGGGACAACCGGGCAAAGTGGGGCCCTCCACTTT
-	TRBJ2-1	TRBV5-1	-	CASSSSRDNEQFF	TGCGCCAGCAGCTCGTCCCGGGACAATGAGCAGTTCTTC
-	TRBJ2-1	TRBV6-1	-	CASSEMRLSFGNEQFF	TGTGCCAGCAGTGAAATGCGCCTCAGCTTTGGCAATGAGCAGTTCTTC
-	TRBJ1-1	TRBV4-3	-	CASSQDQVGGANTEAFF	TGCGCCAGCAGCCAAGATCAAGTCGGGGGAGCCAACACTGAAGCTTTCTTT
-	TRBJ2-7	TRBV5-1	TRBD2	CASSLLGGSDTDEQYF	TGCGCCAGCAGCCTGCTGGGCGGGAGCGATACGGACGAGCAGTACTTC
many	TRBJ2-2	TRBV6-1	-	CASSEGIRIANTGELFF	TGTGCCAGCAGTGAAGGGATCAGAATCGCGAACACCGGGGAGCTGTTTTTT
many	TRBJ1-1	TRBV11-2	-	CASSLAGGTFPEAFF	TGTGCCAGCAGCTTAGCGGGCGGGACATTTCCTGAAGCTTTCTTT
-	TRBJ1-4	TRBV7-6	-	CASSIGGAEEKLFF	TGTGCCAGCAGCATTGGGGGGGCGGAGGAAAAACTGTTTTTT
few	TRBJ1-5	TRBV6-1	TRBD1	CASSPNRGSSNQPQHF	TGTGCCAGCAGTCCCAACAGGGGTTCTAGCAATCAGCCCCAGCATTTT
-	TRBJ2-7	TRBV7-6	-	CASSPGEGEETYEQYF	TGTGCCAGCAGCCCCGGCGAGGGGGAAGAGACCTACGAGCAGTACTTC
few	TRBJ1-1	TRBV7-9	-	CASSARREAFF	TGTGCCAGCAGCGCCCGCAGGGAAGCTTTCTTT
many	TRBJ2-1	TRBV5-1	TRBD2	CASSLEGLDYNEQFF	TGCGCCAGCAGCTTGGAAGGACTAGACTACAATGAGCAGTTCTTC
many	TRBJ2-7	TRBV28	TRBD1	CASSAGTGVRNEQYF	TGTGCCAGCAGTGCCGGGACAGGGGTCAGGAACGAGCAGTACTTC
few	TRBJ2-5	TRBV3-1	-	CASSQASSGETQYF	TGTGCCAGCAGCCAAGCCAGCTCCGGAGAGACCCAGTACTTC
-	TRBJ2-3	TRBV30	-	CAWVRRGYTDTQYF	TGTGCCTGGGTGCGGCGCGGTTACACAGATACGCAGTATTTT
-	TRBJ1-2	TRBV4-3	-	CASSQALTYPTLGYTF	TGCGCCAGCAGCCAAGCCCTGACCTACCCCACTCTTGGCTACACCTTC
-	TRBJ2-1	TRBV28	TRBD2	CASIGLANWNEQFF	TGTGCCAGCATCGGACTAGCCAACTGGAATGAGCAGTTCTTC
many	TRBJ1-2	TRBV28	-	CASSLRNNYGYTF	TGTGCCAGCAGTTTACGAAACAACTATGGCTACACCTTC
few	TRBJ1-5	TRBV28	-	CALKGGSNQPQHF	TGTGCTTTAAAGGGGGGTAGCAATCAGCCCCAGCATTTT
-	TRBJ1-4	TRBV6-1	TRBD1	CASRPLPGQGGEKLFF	TGTGCCAGCAGACCCCTTCCGGGACAGGGGGGTGAAAAACTGTTTTTT
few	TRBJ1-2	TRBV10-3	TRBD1	CAISGTGVDYGYTF	TGTGCCATCAGTGGGACAGGGGTCGACTATGGCTACACCTTC
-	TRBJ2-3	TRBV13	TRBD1	CASSIGTASRPDTQYF	TGTGCCAGCAGCATCGGGACAGCCTCAAGGCCCGATACGCAGTATTTT